The 20 T cell receptor beta chains listed next were all sequenced from one sample in a study of T cell clonality in common variable immunodeficiency. Study-level findings and limits: In common variable immunodeficiency, TCR beta chains reportedly carried fewer deletions and N-nucleotide insertions.

Their antigens remain unidentified. Some clones are missing from TCRdb's copy, which holds only in-frame ones; the method was immunoSEQ multiplex PCR. Observed in the sample are around 10,000 clones, none of them singletons. Sequencing used peripheral blood mononuclear cells. Receptor source: a human donor with common variable immunodeficiency.

This clone was detected a few times. From the germline J gene comes the end of the CDR3, since the read stops 3 residues before it. The chain links TRBV30 to TRBJ1-3; D is unresolved. The germline V gene encodes CDR1 GTSNPN and CDR2 SVGIG (reference sequence). Trimming took off 2 bases at V and 0 bases at J, with 5 bases between the two ends. CDR3 size: 13 residues. This chain's CDR3 is CAWSPGSGNTIYF. The sequenced CDR3 bases are TGTGCCTGGAGTCCAGGCTCTGGAAACACC.

With respect to this clone: The missing CDR3 end, 3 residues past where the read stops, is filled in from the germline J gene. This chain links TRBV7-9 with TRBJ2-2, with TRBD1 as a possible D gene (6 bases). Trimming cost V 5 bases and J 10 bases, with 14 bases left between them. The CDR3 sequence is 13 residues long. The germline CDR1 and CDR2 sequences are SEHNR and FQNEAQ (reference sequence). The sequenced part of the CDR3 DNA is TGTGCCAGCAGCGCGTCGGGACAAGAGGAG. Residues: CASSASGQEE. The entire CDR3 protein is CASSASGQEELFF.

This clone was detected a few times. Read data end 3 residues before the CDR3 end; the end is taken from the germline J gene. This rearrangement joins TRBV30 to TRBJ2-1; no clear D gene. This CDR3 comprises 13 residues. Germline V lookup: CDR1 GTSNPN, CDR2 SVGIG (reference sequence). The V end was cut by 0 bases, the J end by 5 bases, with 8 bases between. CDR3 residues: CAWSVLTHNEQFF. The CDR3 bases that were read are TGTGCCTGGAGTGTACTAACCCACAATGAG. The whole variable domain, filled in from reference TRBV30 and TRBJ2-1, reads SQTIHQWPATLVQPVGSPLSLECTVEGTSNPNLYWYRQAAGRGLQLLFYSVGIGQISSEVPQNLSASRPQDRQFILSSKKLLLSDSGFYLCAWSVLTHNEQFFGPGTRLTVL.

Worth noting for this clone: The CDR3 extends 3 residues past the end of the read, so its final part is completed from the germline J gene. The gene calls are TRBV18 and TRBJ2-5; the D is unclear. Between the trimmed V and J ends, which lost 0 bases and 5 bases, there was a span of 13 bases. The CDR3 totals 15 residues. Germline V gene data show CDR1 as KGHSH and CDR2 as LQKENI. CDR3 in amino acids: CASSPPVPGWETQYF. The CDR3 bases that were read are TGTGCCAGCTCACCACCGGTCCCCGGGTGGGAGACC.

The sample holds a few counts of this clone. With the read ending 3 residues before the CDR3 end, the germline J gene is used to fill in that end. The rearrangement uses TRBV18 and TRBJ2-4; 9 nucleotides line up with TRBD1. The CDR3 contains 14 residues. Looked up from germline, CDR1 is KGHSH and CDR2 is LQKENI. V trimming: 3 bases; J trimming: 5 bases; junction bases outside the gene matches: 2. Incomplete CDR3 DNA: TGTGCCAGCTCACCTGACAGGGGGGAAAACATT. Protein product: CASSPDRGENI. The whole CDR3 sequence reads CASSPDRGENIQYF.

This clone was recorded a few times. Read coverage stops 3 residues before the CDR3 terminus; the germline J gene supplies the remainder. V usage is TRBV2 and J usage is TRBJ1-5; D gene uncertain. V was clipped by 3 bases and J by 0 bases, with 9 bases between them. Germline CDR1 and CDR2: SNHLY and FYNNEI. This CDR3 has 15 amino acids. The CDR3 bases that were read are TGTGCCAGCAGTGATCAAGTTAGTAGCAATCAGCCC. Translation: CASSDQVSSNQP. Given in full, the CDR3 is CASSDQVSSNQPQHF.

This clone showed up just a few times. The sequenced part of the CDR3 DNA is TGTGCCAGCAGCGGGACACGCACAGATACG. It yields the protein CASSGTRTDT. The whole CDR3 sequence reads CASSGTRTDTQYF. The chain carries TRBV2 and TRBJ2-3; weak D call: TRBD1 (6 bases). The observed sequence ends 3 residues before the CDR3 terminus, with the missing tail filled in from the germline J gene. The CDR3 extends over 13 amino acids. V was pared by 6 bases and J by 1 base, with 8 bases between. The V gene's germline CDR1 is SNHLY and CDR2 FYNNEI.

The sequenced CDR3 bases are TGTGCCAGCAGCTTAGCGGGAGCTAGCACCGAGACC. Its translation: CASSLAGASTET. The CDR3 as a whole reads CASSLAGASTETQYF. The V gene is TRBV7-6, the J gene TRBJ2-5; perhaps TRBD2 as D (5 bases). The CDR3 is cut off 3 residues early in the read; its end comes from the germline J gene. Trimming cost V 0 bases and J 5 bases, with 13 bases left between them. The CDR3 has 15 residues. The V gene's germline CDR1 is SGHVS and CDR2 FNYEAQ.

About this clone itself: The read finishes 3 residues shy of the CDR3 end, and the germline J gene is used to complete it. V and J are TRBV30 and TRBJ2-2; TRBD2 agrees at 11 bases. The germline V gene encodes CDR1 GTSNPN and CDR2 SVGIG (reference sequence). The junction had 7 bases not matched to a gene; V was cut back by 4 bases and J by 6 bases. The CDR3 covers 15 residues. CDR3 bases read: TGTGCCTGGATACTAGCGGGAGCAGGCCCCGGGGAG. It is translated as CAWILAGAGPGE. The complete CDR3 reads CAWILAGAGPGELFF.

Regarding this clone: The read gets to within 3 residues of the CDR3 end, and the germline J gene fills in the rest. This chain connects TRBV7-6 to TRBJ1-5; 8 bases line up with TRBD1. With V trimmed by 5 bases and J by 2 bases, 5 bases remained unmatched. Looked up from germline, CDR1 is SGHVS and CDR2 is FNYEAQ. The CDR3 is made up of 15 amino acids. The covered CDR3 bases are TGTGCCAGCAGCCCACAGGGGGGAGGCAATCAGCCC. Amino acids: CASSPQGGGNQP. The CDR3 in its entirety is CASSPQGGGNQPQHF. Supplemented by reference TRBV7-6 and TRBJ1-5, the full variable domain reads GAGVSQSPRYKVTKRGQDVALRCDPISGHVSLYWYRQALGQGPEFLTYFNYEAQQDKSGLPNDRFSAERPEGSISTLTIQRTEQRDSAMYRCASSPQGGGNQPQHFGDGTRLSIL.

This clone was detected only a few times. The observed sequence ends 3 residues before the CDR3 terminus, with the missing tail filled in from the germline J gene. The chain has TRBV5-1 and TRBJ2-5; TRBD1 might be the D (6 bases). CDR3 size: 13 residues. V lost 4 bases and J lost 5, with 12 bases in between. In germline, CDR1 is SGHRS, CDR2 YFSETQ. The part of the CDR3 DNA that was read is TGCGCCAGCAGCCTACAGGGTACGGAGACC. Translating it yields CASSLQGTET. The full CDR3 protein is CASSLQGTETQYF.

As to this clone: The DNA ends 3 residues before the CDR3 does, and the rest of the CDR3 is filled in from the germline J gene. The genes are TRBV7-1 and TRBJ2-3; 7 bases are shared with TRBD1. TRBV7-1 is an ORF, and what it does is uncertain. J was trimmed by 5 bases and V by 1 base; bases with no gene match: 27. CDR3 length: 22 amino acids. The sequenced part of the CDR3 DNA is TGTGCCAGCAGCTCAGAACCGGCCGTCCGGGACAGCGGACGATCGCCCGGAGATACG. This encodes CASSSEPAVRDSGRSPGDT. The complete CDR3 sequence is CASSSEPAVRDSGRSPGDTQYF.

This clone is medium-sized within its sample. The sequenced fragment ends 3 residues before the CDR3 boundary, so the rest is inferred from the germline J gene. The rearrangement joins TRBV14 to TRBJ1-5; no definite D call. V lost 6 bases and J lost 4, with 10 bases in between. Germline V gene sequence: CDR1 SGHDN, CDR2 FVKESK. The CDR3 sequence is 13 residues long. CDR3 DNA, as far as it was read: TGTGCCAGCAGTGGTACCCTAAATCAGCCC. Its translation: CASSGTLNQP. In full, the CDR3 is CASSGTLNQPQHF.

This clone appeared a few times. The read is 3 residues too short to cover the CDR3 end, so that end is filled in from the germline J gene. The chain has TRBV19 and TRBJ2-2; 9 bases match TRBD1. This CDR3 has 15 residues. Trimming cost V 4 bases and J 5 bases; bases outside gene matches: 5. CDR1 and CDR2 (germline): LNHDA, SQIVND (reference sequence). This CDR3 reads CASSNRGRGTGELFF. The CDR3 DNA, read in part, is TGTGCCAGTAGTAACAGGGGGCGCGGAACCGGGGAG.

This clone was recorded a few times. The observed sequence ends 3 residues before the CDR3 terminus, with the missing tail filled in from the germline J gene. The chain uses TRBV30 and TRBJ2-3; D is ambiguous. CDR1 is GTSNPN, CDR2 SVGIG, per germline (reference sequence). The CDR3 is made up of 11 amino acids. V was pared by 2 bases and J by 6 bases, with 6 bases between. The CDR3 loop is CAWSPLDTQYF. The DNA read from the CDR3 is TGTGCCTGGAGTCCCCTGGATACG.

This clone was counted a few times. Read coverage stops 3 residues before the CDR3 terminus; the germline J gene supplies the remainder. This rearrangement joins TRBV5-1 to TRBJ2-3; the D is unclear. Germline CDR1 and CDR2: SGHRS and YFSETQ. CDR3 length equals 15 residues. V was shortened by 3 bases and J by 2 bases, with 13 bases between the two germline ends. The DNA read from the CDR3 is TGCGCCAGCAGCTCAGTGCTAGAATCCACAGATACG. Translating gives CASSSVLESTDT. The complete CDR3 sequence is CASSSVLESTDTQYF. Together with reference TRBV5-1 and TRBJ2-3, the CDR3 gives the full variable domain: KAGVTQTPRYLIKTRGQQVTLSCSPISGHRSVSWYQQTPGQGLQFLFEYFSETQRNKGNFPGRFSGRQFSNSRSEMNVSTLELGDSALYLCASSSVLESTDTQYFGPGTRLTVL.

On this clone: The DNA ends 3 residues before the CDR3 does, and the rest of the CDR3 is filled in from the germline J gene. V and J are TRBV6-2 or TRBV6-3 and TRBJ2-5, with 10 bases identical to TRBD2. The germline gives CDR1 MNHEY, CDR2 SVGEGT. The CDR3 loop spans 15 amino acids. V shed 6 bases and J 2 bases; nucleotides not matched to a gene: 6. Here the CDR3 reads CASSEGLALQETQYF. The sequenced part of the CDR3 DNA is TGTGCCAGCAGCGAGGGACTAGCGCTTCAAGAGACC.

Comments on this clone: The read comes to an end 3 residues before the CDR3 does, leaving the germline J gene to fill in the end. This chain joins TRBV18 and TRBJ1-2; possible D gene TRBD1, 6 bases. This CDR3 contains 14 residues. V lost 1 base, J lost 6 bases, and 12 bases lay in between. Per germline, CDR1 KGHSH and CDR2 LQKENI. CDR3 protein: CASSPLGTHNGYTF. The CDR3 bases that were read are TGTGCCAGCTCACCACTCGGGACACATAATGGC.

There are a few counts of this clone. The read ends 3 residues before the CDR3 terminus; that terminus is restored from the germline J gene. Other DNA sequences within the sample encode an identical CDR3. V is TRBV7-2 and J is TRBJ1-2, with D possibly matching TRBD1 (5 bases). The CDR3 covers 13 residues. Trimming left V 0 bases short and J 5 bases short, with 7 bases between. The germline CDR1 and CDR2 sequences are SGHTA and FQGNSA. The CDR3 DNA, read in part, is TGTGCCAGCAGCTTAGCGGACACTTATGGC. It translates to CASSLADTYG. The full CDR3 sequence reads CASSLADTYGYTF.

By its share, this clone is medium-sized. The DNA ends 3 residues before the CDR3 does, and the rest of the CDR3 is filled in from the germline J gene. The gene calls are TRBV20-1 and TRBJ1-2; 7 nucleotides match TRBD1. CDR3 size: 13 residues. The germline CDR1 and CDR2 sequences are DFQATT and SNEGSKA (reference sequence). V lost 5 bases, J lost 4 bases, and 7 bases stayed unmatched. CDR3 bases read: TGCAGTGCTCCCTTACAGGGGATCTATGGC. It is translated as CSAPLQGIYG. The whole CDR3 protein is CSAPLQGIYGYTF.